These 30 T cell receptor beta chains were all obtained from the same sample, sequenced in a study of a mutant IDH1 vaccine in newly diagnosed glioma. These receptors' antigens are unknown. Generated by immunoSEQ multiplex PCR, the TCRdb table keeps only in-frame clones and is missing some. Of about 84,000 clones listed, over 75% are singletons. Stated time point: week 47, end of study. Topical imiquimod accompanied each vaccine dose, which consisted of 300 ug of mutant IDH1 20-mer peptide. The sample was PBMCs, taken from a glioma patient whose treatment included an IDH1 peptide vaccine. The receptors were sampled from a man aged 35-49 years with glioma.

The chain combines TRBV7-9 with TRBJ1-2; TRBD1 agrees at 10 bases. The germline gives CDR1 SEHNR, CDR2 FQNEAQ (reference sequence). V lost 2 bases, J lost 8 bases, and 14 bases stayed unmatched. The CDR3 contains 17 residues. The CDR3 DNA sequence: TGTGCCAGCAGCTTAAGGGCCTTACCGGGACAGGGGTACGGCTACACCTTC. Protein product: CASSLRALPGQGYGYTF.

The chain joins TRBV4-3 to TRBJ2-5, with TRBD1 matching 8 bases. Germline CDR1 is LGHNA and CDR2 is YSLEER. The CDR3 spans 16 residues. After removal of 4 bases from V and 7 bases from J, the junction contained 14 bases not matched to a gene. The CDR3, as DNA: TGCGCCAGCAGCCGCCGAGGACAGGGAGGAGTGGGGACCCAGTACTTC. Its protein is CASSRRGQGGVGTQYF.

The chain combines TRBV19 with TRBJ2-3; TRBD2 is a possible D gene (5 bases). Trimming took off 6 bases at V and 2 bases at J, with 15 bases between the two ends. This CDR3 has 15 residues. Germline assignment: CDR1 LNHDA and CDR2 SQIVND (reference sequence). CDR3 region: CASSSWERNTDTQYF. Written as DNA, the CDR3 is TGTGCCAGTAGCTCGTGGGAGCGCAACACAGATACGCAGTATTTT. The full variable domain, its missing parts supplied by reference TRBV19 and TRBJ2-3, is DGGITQSPKYLFRKEGQNVTLSCEQNLNHDAMYWYRQDPGQGLRLIYYSQIVNDFQKGDIAEGYSVSREKKESFPLTVTSAQKNPTAFYLCASSSWERNTDTQYFGPGTRLTVL.

The chain links TRBV28 to TRBJ1-2; TRBD1 matches at 7 bases. The V gene's germline CDR1 is MDHEN and CDR2 SYDVKM. CDR3 length equals 15 residues. After removal of 7 bases from V and 1 base from J, the junction contained 9 bases not matched to a gene. CDR3 sequence (DNA): TGTGCCAGCACCCAGGGGGGGGTCGATAACTATGGCTACACCTTC. This translates into CASTQGGVDNYGYTF.

As for this clone: Compared with germline, one end of the junction differs, possibly owing to a read error. V and J are TRBV6-5 and TRBJ1-3; maybe TRBD1 (6 bases). Germline CDR1 MNHEY, CDR2 SVGAGI. The CDR3 length is 15 residues. This CDR3 reads CASKVARGSGSTIYF. The DNA of the CDR3 is TGTGCCAGCAAGGTGGCCAGGGGCTCTGGAAGCACCATATATTTT.

The rearrangement uses TRBV28 and TRBJ1-2; the match to TRBD1 covers 10 bases. J lost 8 bases, V lost 6 bases, and 12 bases had no gene match. The CDR3 is 15 residues long. Germline loops: CDR1 MDHEN, CDR2 SYDVKM. CDR3 in amino acids: CASSPSGQGTGGYTF. In DNA form, the CDR3 reads TGTGCCAGCAGCCCCTCGGGACAGGGGACAGGCGGCTACACCTTC.

The chain is built from TRBV5-4 and TRBJ2-3; 8 bases are shared with TRBD2. This CDR3 has 15 amino acids. Germline V CDR1 and CDR2: SGHNT, YYREEE (reference sequence). Trimming at V came to 1 base and at J to 5 bases, leaving 6 bases not matched to a gene. The CDR3 DNA reads TGTGCCAGCAGCTTGATCGGGGGGGCAGGAGATACGCAGTATTTT. Protein product: CASSLIGGAGDTQYF.

The chain links TRBV28 to TRBJ1-2; tentatively, D is TRBD1 (5 bases). Germline assignment: CDR1 MDHEN and CDR2 SYDVKM. CDR3 length equals 13 residues. Between the trimmed V and J ends, which lost 4 bases and 6 bases, there was a span of 12 bases. Here the CDR3 reads CASSWGGSDGYTF. The DNA for the CDR3 is TGTGCCAGCAGTTGGGGGGGTTCGGATGGCTACACCTTC.

V usage is TRBV5-4 and J usage is TRBJ1-2, with D unclear. V lost 0 bases and J 1 base, leaving 7 bases between the germline ends. CDR1 is SGHNT, CDR2 YYREEE, per germline (reference sequence). This CDR3 spans 14 amino acids. CDR3 sequence reads: CASSLEPSNYGYTF. The CDR3, as DNA: TGTGCCAGCAGCTTGGAGCCCAGTAACTATGGCTACACCTTC.

The chain links TRBV5-4 to TRBJ1-5; D uncertain. Trimming took off 0 bases at V and 6 bases at J, with 1 base between the two ends. CDR3 length: 11 residues. Germline V gives CDR1 SGHNT, CDR2 YYREEE (reference sequence). The CDR3 protein is CASSLVQPQHF. The CDR3 bases are TGTGCCAGCAGCTTGGTTCAGCCCCAGCATTTT.

This clone was observed once. The chain carries TRBV5-4 and TRBJ2-1; TRBD1 is a possible D gene (6 bases). The ends were cut back, 5 bases at V and 0 bases at J, with 15 bases in the middle. The CDR3 totals 16 residues. Germline CDR1 reads SGHNT; CDR2 reads YYREEE (reference sequence). The CDR3 protein is CASRSTGPSSYNEQFF. The DNA for the CDR3 is TGTGCCAGCAGATCGACAGGACCGAGCTCCTACAATGAGCAGTTCTTC.

The rearrangement uses TRBV28 and TRBJ2-6; 9 positions match TRBD1. CDR3 length: 16 residues. Trimming at V came to 8 bases and at J to 0 bases, leaving 5 bases not matched to a gene. Germline V gives CDR1 MDHEN, CDR2 SYDVKM. The CDR3, as DNA: TGTGCCAGCCTCCGGGACAGGGCCTCTGGGGCCAACGTCCTGACTTTC. Its protein is CASLRDRASGANVLTF.

The genes are TRBV5-5 and TRBJ2-3; the match to TRBD1 covers 9 bases. CDR1 is SGHKS and CDR2 is YYEKEE in the germline V gene (reference sequence). The CDR3 has 15 residues. J lost 4 bases, V lost 5 bases, and 8 bases had no gene match. The CDR3 is CASRLGQGLPDTQYF. The CDR3 coding sequence is TGTGCCAGCAGACTAGGACAGGGGTTGCCAGATACGCAGTATTTT.

The chain carries TRBV9 and TRBJ2-1, with a tentative D call TRBD1 (8 bases). The V end was cut by 0 bases, the J end by 5 bases, with 18 bases between. Germline V gene sequence: CDR1 SGDLS, CDR2 YYNGEE. The CDR3 runs 17 residues. Written as DNA, the CDR3 is TGTGCCAGCAGCGTAGAGGGGGGGACAGGTCGAAACAATGAGCAGTTCTTC. Protein: CASSVEGGTGRNNEQFF.

The genes are TRBV4-1 and TRBJ2-5; no reliable D call. There are 14 residues in the CDR3. Germline CDR1 is MGHRA and CDR2 is YSYEKL. V was trimmed by 2 bases and J by 2 bases, leaving 9 bases between them. This CDR3 reads CASSQWGGQETQYF. DNA for the CDR3: TGCGCCAGCAGCCAATGGGGTGGGCAAGAGACCCAGTACTTC.

This chain links TRBV5-1 with TRBJ2-1; D is unresolved. Trimming pared 4 bases from V and 1 base from J, leaving 12 bases between. This CDR3 has 15 amino acids. The germline CDR1 and CDR2 sequences are SGHRS and YFSETQ. The CDR3 nucleotides are TGCGCCAGCAGCCTGGATGGGGTGTCCTACAATGAGCAGTTCTTC. This translates into CASSLDGVSYNEQFF.

V gene TRBV10-3 combines with J gene TRBJ2-7, with 11 bases identical to TRBD1. The CDR3 spans 14 residues. Trimming cost V 4 bases and J 3 bases; bases outside gene matches: 2. Looked up from germline, CDR1 is ENHRY and CDR2 is SYGVKD. The CDR3 DNA reads TGTGCCATCAGTGTGGGACAGGGGGTCTACGAGCAGTACTTC. Translated, it gives CAISVGQGVYEQYF.

V is TRBV4-1 and J is TRBJ2-1; 9 nucleotides match TRBD2. This CDR3 is 16 amino acids long. Per germline, CDR1 MGHRA and CDR2 YSYEKL. V shed 1 base and J 3 bases; nucleotides not matched to a gene: 4. The CDR3 nucleotides are TGCGCCAGCAGCCAAGGTCGAGCGGGAGGCTACAATGAGCAGTTCTTC. Amino acids: CASSQGRAGGYNEQFF.

CDR3 bases: TGTGCCAGCAGCAAGACAGGAAACACAGATACGCAGTATTTT. Residues: CASSKTGNTDTQYF. J is TRBJ2-3 and V is TRBV5-4; D possibly corresponds to TRBD1 (6 bases). The V gene's germline CDR1 is SGHNT and CDR2 YYREEE (reference sequence). V was shortened by 4 bases and J by 2 bases, with 11 bases between the two germline ends. The CDR3 extends over 14 amino acids.

The chain combines TRBV7-8 with TRBJ2-7; 12 bases fit TRBD2. Germline CDR1 is SGHVS and CDR2 is FQNEAQ. J gave up 0 bases and V 5 bases, and 11 bases lay outside the gene matches. The CDR3 sequence is 18 residues long. CDR3 nucleotides: TGTGCCAGCAGCGTAAAGGGACTAGCGGGTTACTTCTCCTACGAGCAGTACTTC. It translates to CASSVKGLAGYFSYEQYF.

The rearrangement uses TRBV6-5 and TRBJ2-7; 8 positions match TRBD2. J lost 1 base, V lost 6 bases, and 5 bases had no gene match. The CDR3 runs 14 residues. Germline CDR1 MNHEY, CDR2 SVGAGI. CDR3 region: CASRHTGGSYEQYF. The CDR3 region has the DNA TGTGCCAGCAGACATACGGGGGGGTCCTACGAGCAGTACTTC.

The V and J genes are TRBV5-8 and TRBJ2-7; TRBD1 agrees at 8 bases. The CDR3 spans 15 residues. Looked up from germline, CDR1 is SGHTS and CDR2 is YDEGEE. V shed 5 bases and J 0 bases; nucleotides not matched to a gene: 7. The CDR3 reads CASRQGTGDSYEQYF. The CDR3 bases are TGTGCCAGCAGGCAGGGGACAGGTGACTCCTACGAGCAGTACTTC.

The rearrangement links TRBV9 to TRBJ1-3; no definite D call. Germline V gene lookup returns CDR1 SGDLS and CDR2 YYNGEE. This CDR3 has 16 residues. V was trimmed by 0 bases and J by 0 bases, leaving 10 bases between them. This CDR3 is CASSVAGSFSGNTIYF. The CDR3 DNA sequence: TGTGCCAGCAGCGTAGCCGGGAGCTTCTCTGGAAACACCATATATTTT.

The CDR3 DNA reads TGTGCCAGAAGTTCCCCGGGGGGTAGCACAGATACGCAGTATTTT. Its translation: CARSSPGGSTDTQYF. The chain has TRBV5-3 and TRBJ2-3; 7 bases match TRBD2. TRBV5-3 is labeled an ORF, and its function is uncertain. Germline trimming cut 5 bases from V and 0 bases from J; bases unmatched to any gene: 6. The CDR3 has 15 residues.

There are a few counts of this clone. This chain links TRBV19 with TRBJ1-1; 9 nucleotides line up with TRBD1. The CDR3 runs to 15 residues. Germline CDR1 LNHDA, CDR2 SQIVND (reference sequence). V shed 1 base and J 6 bases; nucleotides not matched to a gene: 6. The CDR3 DNA reads as TGTGCCAGTAGTATAGGGGACAGGGAGGTACCTGAAGCTTTCTTT. It is translated as CASSIGDREVPEAFF.

This clone was picked up a small number of times. This chain joins TRBV4-1 and TRBJ1-3, with D unclear. This CDR3 has 17 residues. The V end lost 0 bases, the J end lost 4 bases, and 16 bases lay between the germline ends. The germline gives CDR1 MGHRA, CDR2 YSYEKL. The chain's CDR3 is CASSQDLPQKAGNTIYF. CDR3 DNA sequence: TGCGCCAGCAGCCAAGATCTTCCCCAGAAGGCCGGAAACACCATATATTTT.

The rearrangement links TRBV10-1 to TRBJ2-2; 8 bases match TRBD1. Germline CDR1 is WNHNN and CDR2 is SYGVQD (reference sequence). The CDR3 is 14 amino acids. J was trimmed by 4 bases and V by 7 bases; bases with no gene match: 5. The CDR3 loop is CASTTGGRTGELFF. In nucleotides, the CDR3 is TGCGCCAGCACAACAGGGGGTCGCACCGGGGAGCTGTTTTTT.

The chain recombines TRBV6-1 with TRBJ2-1, with 13 positions matching TRBD2. Germline values: CDR1 MNHNS, CDR2 SASEGT. Trimming took 7 bases from V and 7 from J; bases not matched to a gene: 7. The CDR3 contains 15 residues. In DNA, the CDR3 is TGTGCCAGCACAGCCGGGACTAGCGGGGTGAATGAGCAGTTCTTC. Translation gives CASTAGTSGVNEQFF.

This clone has just one count. This rearrangement joins TRBV28 to TRBJ2-1; D gene unclear. Germline assignment: CDR1 MDHEN and CDR2 SYDVKM. The V end lost 5 bases, the J end lost 6 bases, and 14 bases lay between the germline ends. The CDR3 loop spans 14 amino acids. CDR3 in amino acids: CASSGTLVSNEQFF. The CDR3 DNA reads TGTGCCAGCAGTGGAACCCTGGTGAGCAATGAGCAGTTCTTC.

The V gene is TRBV19, the J gene TRBJ2-7, with 7 bases identical to TRBD1. This CDR3 is 15 amino acids long. Per germline, CDR1 LNHDA and CDR2 SQIVND (reference sequence). V lost 2 bases to trimming and J lost 4 bases; unmatched junction nucleotides: 8. The CDR3 loop reads CASSIRTGVLYEQYF. As DNA, the CDR3 is TGTGCCAGTAGTATAAGGACAGGCGTACTATACGAGCAGTACTTC. The full variable domain, with the rest looked up from reference TRBV19 and TRBJ2-7, is DGGITQSPKYLFRKEGQNVTLSCEQNLNHDAMYWYRQDPGQGLRLIYYSQIVNDFQKGDIAEGYSVSREKKESFPLTVTSAQKNPTAFYLCASSIRTGVLYEQYFGPGTRLTVT.